The rows below give T cell receptor beta chains drawn from one sample of a study of beta chain features in type 1 diabetes. Method: immunoSEQ multiplex PCR; TCRdb's copy keeps in-frame clones and lacks some. The sample contains a few hundred thousand clones, around 16% of which appear only once. The source material was naive CD4+ T cells from blood. These receptors all stem from a man aged 25 to 45 with type 1 diabetes. CDR3s include the opening cysteine and the closing phenylalanine or tryptophan.

J gene	V gene	CDR3 protein
TRBJ1-1	TRBV30	CAWSVQAEAFF
TRBJ2-3	TRBV7-2	CASSLERPGSTDTQYF
TRBJ1-5	TRBV7-9	CASSFSNQPQHF
TRBJ2-7	TRBV23-1	CASPTGPYEQYF
TRBJ1-5	TRBV9	CASSVAGYSNQPQHF
TRBJ2-7	TRBV7-9	CASNGESSYEQYF
TRBJ2-1	TRBV18	CASSPQDKDEQFF
TRBJ1-1	TRBV14	CASSQLMNTEAFF
TRBJ1-2	TRBV29-1	CSAGQALNYGYTF
TRBJ1-3	TRBV9	CASSVVGTGGNTIYF
TRBJ2-1	TRBV6-5	CASSYGRNEQFF
TRBJ2-7	TRBV7-9	CASSATWDKGDEQYF
TRBJ2-1	TRBV6-5	CASSTSGNEQFF
TRBJ2-1	TRBV9	CASSVAGGQFYNEQFF
TRBJ2-7	TRBV30	CAWGLAGGQREQYF
TRBJ2-2	TRBV7-9	CASRPLAGSGTGELFF
TRBJ1-1	TRBV28	CASSLRGGWNTEAFF
TRBJ2-1	TRBV29-1	CSVQQRGTGQFF
TRBJ1-2	TRBV27	CASSSRQGANYGYTF
TRBJ2-5	TRBV29-1	CSVVAGGHETQYF